These T cell receptor beta chains were read from a single sample in a study of identical twins. TCRdb ran MiXCR on the 5' RACE reads and lists one entry per CDR3 protein. This sample carries 250,000 or so distinct CDR3 sequences, 7.5% of them seen once, and the ten largest clones take about 5.6%. This sample also appeared in a second study, on yellow fever vaccine responses in identical twins.

Input material: CD8+ T cells sorted from blood. The receptors come from a woman aged 18-29 years in good health. The CDR3 runs from the conserved cysteine through the conserved F or W. A D gene is named only where the DNA matches it firmly. A row's size may be missing; if present it is once, few, many or a size class.

V gene	J gene	D gene	clone size	CDR3 DNA	CDR3 protein
TRBV9	TRBJ1-4	.	many	TGTGCCAGCAGCGTAAGCGGGGACCTTAATGAAAAACTGTTTTTT	CASSVSGDLNEKLFF
TRBV7-9	TRBJ2-7	.	many	TGTGCCAGCAGCTTAAACATCTACGAGCAGTACTTC	CASSLNIYEQYF
TRBV28	TRBJ1-2	.	few	TGTGCCAGCAGGGACGGGCACTATGGCTACACCTTC	CASRDGHYGYTF
TRBV28	TRBJ2-7	TRBD1	few	TGTGCCAGCAGCCGGGGGGAGGACAGGGGGCTTTACGAGCAGTACTTC	CASSRGEDRGLYEQYF
TRBV12-3/TRBV12-4	TRBJ2-1	TRBD2	many	TGTGCCAGCAGTTGGGGACTAGCGAAATACAATGAGCAGTTCTTC	CASSWGLAKYNEQFF
TRBV27	TRBJ2-1	.	few	TGTGCCAGCAGTTTATCTAGGGGTATCTACAATGAGCAGTTCTTC	CASSLSRGIYNEQFF
TRBV4-1	TRBJ1-2	.	many	TGCGCCAGCAGCCAAGCTGGGGGCGGCGGAGGCTATGGCTACACCTTC	CASSQAGGGGGYGYTF
TRBV27	TRBJ1-6	.	few	TGTGCCAGCAAGGAGGGCTCCGGGAATTCACCCCTCCACTTT	CASKEGSGNSPLHF
TRBV20-1	TRBJ2-2	.	few	TGCAGTGCTAGAGGACCCTGGACAGAGAACACCGGGGAGCTGTTTTTT	CSARGPWTENTGELFF
TRBV4-2	TRBJ2-7	TRBD2	.	TGTGCCAGCAGCCAAGATCCAGCGGGAGGGGCCTACGAGCAGTACTTC	CASSQDPAGGAYEQYF
TRBV29-1	TRBJ2-7	.	many	TGCAGCGTTAACAGGGCCAACTCCTACGAGCAGTACTTC	CSVNRANSYEQYF
TRBV3-1	TRBJ2-3	.	many	TGTGCCAGCAGCCCCACCGGGATAGTGCAGTATTTT	CASSPTGIVQYF
TRBV6-1	TRBJ2-2	.	.	TGTGCCAGCAGTCAGGACAGCTACACCGGGGAGCTGTTTTTT	CASSQDSYTGELFF
TRBV4-1	TRBJ2-2	TRBD2	many	TGCGCCAGCAGCCAAGATCCTAGCGGGTCCGGGCGGACCGGGGAGCTGTTTTTT	CASSQDPSGSGRTGELFF
TRBV29-1	TRBJ2-1	TRBD2	many	TGCAGCGCTGAGGGTAGCGGGGGGGCCAGCTCCTACAATGAGCAGTTCTTC	CSAEGSGGASSYNEQFF
TRBV2	TRBJ1-1	.	.	TGTGCCAGCCCCAAAGGGCCGGAAGGCCGAGCTTTCTTT	CASPKGPEGRAFF
TRBV19	TRBJ2-2	TRBD2	few	TGTGCCAGTAGTATCGGACTAGCCCCGGACACCGGGGAGCTGTTTTTT	CASSIGLAPDTGELFF
TRBV5-6	TRBJ2-7	.	.	TGTGCCAGCAGCTTAGGCCGGTCCCCCTACGAGCAGTACTTC	CASSLGRSPYEQYF
TRBV7-8	TRBJ1-5	.	few	TGTGCCAGCACCAATAGTCATAGCAATCAGCCCCAGCATTTT	CASTNSHSNQPQHF
TRBV6-5	TRBJ2-2	.	many	TGTGCCAGCAGCAGCACCGGGGAGCTGTTTTTT	CASSSTGELFF
TRBV14	TRBJ1-6	TRBD1	few	TGTGCCAGCAGCCAAGACCGGGACAGGAATTCACCCCTCCACTTT	CASSQDRDRNSPLHF
TRBV15	TRBJ2-2	TRBD1	.	TGTGCCACCAGCAGAGGGACAGGTGACACCGGGGAGCTGTTTTTT	CATSRGTGDTGELFF
TRBV2	TRBJ1-2	.	few	TGTGCCAGCAGTGAATCTCCGGGCAGGGGTGGGTATGGCTACACCTTC	CASSESPGRGGYGYTF
TRBV2	TRBJ2-1	TRBD2	few	TGTGCCATGACTAGCGGGAGGGCCGGTGAGCAGTTCTTC	CAMTSGRAGEQFF
TRBV28	TRBJ1-1	TRBD1	many	TGTGCCAGCAGTCTCCGGGACAGGGAAGTTGCTGAAGCTTTCTTT	CASSLRDREVAEAFF
TRBV29-1	TRBJ2-3	TRBD2	few	TGCAGCGTTGAGCCTGAAGGGAGGGAAACAGATACGCAGTATTTT	CSVEPEGRETDTQYF
TRBV3-1	TRBJ2-1	.	.	TGTGCCAGCAGCCAGCGGTACTCCTACAATGAGCAGTTCTTC	CASSQRYSYNEQFF
TRBV2	TRBJ1-2	TRBD1	many	TGTGCCATCCTGGACCCGGGACAGGGGGACTATGGCTACACCTTC	CAILDPGQGDYGYTF
TRBV12-3/TRBV12-4	TRBJ1-2	.	.	TGTGCCAGCACCCTCGGGGGAGGCTACACCTTC	CASTLGGGYTF
TRBV4-1	TRBJ2-1	TRBD2	.	TGCGCCAGCAGCCCCATCGGGGGGGAAAAGTCCTACAATGAGCAGTTCTTC	CASSPIGGEKSYNEQFF
TRBV28	TRBJ2-3	TRBD2	.	TGTGCCAGCAGCACCGACGGGGGGGTTAGCACAGATACGCAGTATTTT	CASSTDGGVSTDTQYF
TRBV9	TRBJ2-7	.	few	TGTGCCAGCAGCCCACGAATAAGCAGTTTCTCCTACGAGCAGTACTTC	CASSPRISSFSYEQYF